These 18 T cell receptor beta chains originate from one sample sequenced in a study of blood T cell repertoires in COVID-19. TCRdb's table, derived via immunoSEQ multiplex PCR, lists solely in-frame clones and lacks some. This table has 100,000 to 150,000 clones, roughly 79% appearing once. Input material: peripheral blood. The receptor source for this set is a human donor in a cohort sampled during active COVID-19.

DNA of the CDR3: TGTGCCAGCAGCTTTGGACTAGCGGGTCTCTCCTACGAGCAGTACTTC. Translating gives CASSFGLAGLSYEQYF. V gene TRBV3-1 (or the pseudogene TRBV3-2) combines with J gene TRBJ2-7, with 11 nucleotides matching TRBD2. The V and J ends lost 5 bases and 0 bases, in that order; junction bases with no gene match: 6. Germline CDR1 and CDR2: LGHDT and YNNKEL (reference sequence). The CDR3 is made up of 16 amino acids.

The rearrangement links TRBV2 to TRBJ1-5; D gene ambiguous. This CDR3 comprises 15 residues. Germline CDR1 reads SNHLY; CDR2 reads FYNNEI. V was clipped by 5 bases and J by 1 base, with 12 bases between them. The CDR3 loop reads CASSPVNLSNQPQHF. In nucleotides, the CDR3 is TGTGCCAGCAGTCCTGTTAATTTAAGCAATCAGCCCCAGCATTTT.

The chain employs TRBV4-1 and TRBJ2-7; 9 bases are a match to TRBD2. Germline V CDR1 and CDR2: MGHRA, YSYEKL. The V gene end was trimmed by 4 bases and the J gene end by 6 bases; junction bases not matched to a gene: 10. The CDR3 length is 15 residues. The chain's CDR3 is CASSPLAGTLTEQYF. The CDR3 DNA reads TGCGCCAGCAGCCCGCTAGCGGGAACCCTAACCGAGCAGTACTTC.

The chain couples TRBV5-8 to TRBJ1-1; TRBD1 might be the D (6 bases). This CDR3 region has 15 residues. The V gene's germline CDR1 is SGHTS and CDR2 YDEGEE. The ends were cut back, 2 bases at V and 4 bases at J, with 15 bases in the middle. In DNA form, the CDR3 reads TGTGCCAGCAGCTTCTGGCAGGGGAGGGGCACTGAAGCTTTCTTT. It translates to CASSFWQGRGTEAFF. Variable domain in full (rest from reference TRBV5-8 and TRBJ1-1): EAGVTQSPTHLIKTRGQQATLRCSPISGHTSVYWYQQALGLGLQFLLWYDEGEERNRGNFPPRFSGRQFPNYSSELNVNALELEDSALYLCASSFWQGRGTEAFFGQGTRLTVV.

This sequence joins TRBV28 and TRBJ2-2; 14 bases map to TRBD2. With V trimmed by 6 bases and J by 7 bases, 10 bases remained unmatched. The CDR3 sequence is 17 residues long. The V gene's germline CDR1 is MDHEN and CDR2 SYDVKM. CDR3 residues: CASSPGLAGEVGGELFF. CDR3 DNA sequence: TGTGCCAGCAGCCCGGGACTAGCGGGAGAGGTCGGCGGGGAGCTGTTTTTT.

The chain is built from TRBV30 and TRBJ1-1, with TRBD1 matching 7 bases. The germline V gene encodes CDR1 GTSNPN and CDR2 SVGIG (reference sequence). The CDR3 consists of 12 residues. The CDR3 nucleotides are TGTGCGTCGACAGGGCAAGGGACTGAAGCTTTCTTT. It is translated as CASTGQGTEAFF.

The sample holds a few counts of this clone. V usage is TRBV15 and J usage is TRBJ1-1, with D uncertain. Germline V lookup: CDR1 LNHNV, CDR2 YYDKDF (reference sequence). V was clipped by 2 bases and J by 2 bases, with 9 bases between them. The CDR3 contains 14 residues. The CDR3 spells CATSRLSENTEAFF. Written as DNA, the CDR3 is TGTGCCACCAGCAGACTCTCAGAAAACACTGAAGCTTTCTTT.

The chain combines TRBV7-6 with TRBJ2-5; 11 bases align to TRBD2. This CDR3 has 17 amino acids. Germline CDR1 SGHVS, CDR2 FNYEAQ. The junction had 6 bases not matched to a gene; V was cut back by 1 base and J by 2 bases. The CDR3 nucleotides read TGTGCCAGCAGCTTAGATGTAGCGGGGGGGCTACAAGAGACCCAGTACTTC. Amino acid sequence: CASSLDVAGGLQETQYF.

The V call is TRBV6-4, the J call TRBJ2-3; D call uncertain. Germline CDR1 reads MRHNA; CDR2 reads SNTAGT. V lost 3 bases to trimming and J lost 0 bases, with 7 bases between them. The CDR3 runs to 14 residues. The CDR3 here is CASSEQSSTDTQYF. The CDR3 coding sequence is TGTGCCAGCAGTGAACAAAGTAGCACAGATACGCAGTATTTT.

This chain uses TRBV6-1 with TRBJ2-7; 7 positions agree with TRBD1. Germline loops: CDR1 MNHNS, CDR2 SASEGT. V trimming: 1 base; J trimming: 4 bases; junction bases outside the gene matches: 4. This CDR3 contains 14 residues. CDR3 protein: CASSEDPGGYEQYF. Written as DNA, the CDR3 is TGTGCCAGCAGTGAAGACCCAGGGGGATACGAGCAGTACTTC.

The rearrangement links TRBV28 to TRBJ1-2, with 7 nucleotides matching TRBD1. The CDR3 runs 12 residues. V shed 10 bases, J shed 5 bases, and the junction held 7 bases outside the gene matches. The germline CDR1 and CDR2 sequences are MDHEN and SYDVKM. CDR3 sequence: CATEGQLYGYTF. The CDR3 DNA sequence: TGTGCCACCGAGGGACAGCTTTATGGCTACACCTTC.

The rearrangement links TRBV28 to TRBJ1-2; 8 nucleotides match TRBD1. Germline CDR1 MDHEN, CDR2 SYDVKM. The junction had 3 bases not matched to a gene; V was cut back by 5 bases and J by 4 bases. This CDR3 has 13 residues. Written as DNA, the CDR3 is TGTGCCAGCAGTACAGGGGGAGGCTATGGCTACACCTTC. Its translation: CASSTGGGYGYTF.

The gene calls are TRBV29-1 and TRBJ2-1, with D perhaps matching TRBD1 (5 bases). The germline V gene has CDR1 SQVTM and CDR2 ANQGSEA. V was clipped by 7 bases and J by 5 bases, with 18 bases between them. The CDR3 has 14 residues. The CDR3 DNA is TGCAGCGCTACCAACCCAGACAGCGACAATGAGCAGTTCTTC. Amino acids: CSATNPDSDNEQFF.

This chain links TRBV5-1 with TRBJ1-1; 8 nucleotides align to TRBD1. CDR3 length: 17 residues. Per germline, CDR1 SGHRS and CDR2 YFSETQ. Unmatched junction bases numbered 7, after V lost 0 bases and J lost 0 bases. CDR3 nucleotide sequence: TGCGCCAGCAGCTTGGTACAGGGGGGGAACATGAACACTGAAGCTTTCTTT. It is translated as CASSLVQGGNMNTEAFF.

The chain joins TRBV18 to TRBJ2-1, with D perhaps TRBD1 (5 bases). The germline V gene has CDR1 KGHSH and CDR2 LQKENI. V was trimmed by 2 bases and J by 6 bases, leaving 11 bases between them. This CDR3 is built from 14 residues. The CDR3 loop reads CASSPGAQINEQFF. In nucleotides, the CDR3 is TGTGCCAGCTCACCAGGGGCACAAATCAATGAGCAGTTCTTC.

This clone has a handful of counts. The chain is built from TRBV10-1 and TRBJ2-1; 8 nucleotides align to TRBD1. This CDR3 comprises 16 residues. J was trimmed by 5 bases and V by 8 bases; bases with no gene match: 14. Germline lookup yields CDR1 WNHNN and CDR2 SYGVQD (reference sequence). Here the CDR3 reads CASPQADGQGHNEQFF. CDR3 in DNA: TGCGCCAGCCCTCAAGCCGACGGACAGGGACACAATGAGCAGTTCTTC.

The chain carries TRBV5-1 and TRBJ1-1; 11 bases map to TRBD1. Germline-derived CDR1 and CDR2 are SGHRS and YFSETQ. The V gene end was trimmed by 4 bases and the J gene end by 5 bases; junction bases not matched to a gene: 4. The CDR3 runs to 14 residues. The CDR3 sequence is CASSPGTGGTEAFF. The DNA for the CDR3 is TGCGCCAGCAGCCCCGGGACAGGGGGGACTGAAGCTTTCTTT.

The chain combines TRBV7-9 with TRBJ1-1, with 8 nucleotides matching TRBD1. CDR3 length equals 14 residues. CDR1 and CDR2 from the germline V gene are SEHNR and FQNEAQ (reference sequence). Losses at the gene ends were 5 bases for V and 6 bases for J; bases not matched to a gene: 8. This chain's CDR3 is CASSPQGEFAEAFF. CDR3 sequence (DNA): TGTGCCAGCAGCCCACAGGGGGAATTCGCTGAAGCTTTCTTT.